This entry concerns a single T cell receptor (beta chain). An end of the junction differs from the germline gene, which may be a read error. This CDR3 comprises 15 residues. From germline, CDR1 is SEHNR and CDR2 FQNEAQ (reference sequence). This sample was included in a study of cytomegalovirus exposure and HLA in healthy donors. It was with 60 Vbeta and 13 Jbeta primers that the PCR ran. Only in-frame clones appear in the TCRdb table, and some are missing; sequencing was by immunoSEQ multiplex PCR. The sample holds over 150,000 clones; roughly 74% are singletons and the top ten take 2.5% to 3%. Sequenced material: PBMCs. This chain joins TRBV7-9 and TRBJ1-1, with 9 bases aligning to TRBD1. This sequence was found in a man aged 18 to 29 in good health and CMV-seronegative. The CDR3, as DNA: TGTTCCAGCAGCTTCGTGGTGGACAGGGGAGCTGAAGCTTTCTTT. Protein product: CSSSFVVDRGAEAFF.